This paragraph covers one TCR beta chain sequence. The authors' processing: Reference gene primer amplification yielded estimated nucleated cell counts. The table came from immunoSEQ multiplex PCR; TCRdb's copy has only in-frame clones and leaves some out. From that table come the V and J calls and clone size; the DNA was used to work out D and trimming. The sample records roughly 300,000 clones, approximately 81% being singletons. These data originate in a study of blood T cell repertoires in COVID-19. Background on the study: Donors in the United States, Italy and Spain gave samples during acute or convalescent COVID-19. PBMCs, B-cell-depleted T cells, or T cells were the source of the cDNA or gDNA that made up the material.

V lost 0 bases to trimming and J lost 4 bases, with 10 bases between them. The germline V gene has CDR1 SGHAT and CDR2 FQNNGV. The CDR3 spans 15 residues. The TCR originated in a woman aged 55-70 years with active or convalescent COVID-19. The gene calls are TRBV11-2 and TRBJ1-5; D unclear. The specimen was peripheral blood. Here the CDR3 DNA reads TGTGCCAGCAGCTTAGATCCCGGTTTTAATCAGCCCCAGCATTTT. This translates into CASSLDPGFNQPQHF.